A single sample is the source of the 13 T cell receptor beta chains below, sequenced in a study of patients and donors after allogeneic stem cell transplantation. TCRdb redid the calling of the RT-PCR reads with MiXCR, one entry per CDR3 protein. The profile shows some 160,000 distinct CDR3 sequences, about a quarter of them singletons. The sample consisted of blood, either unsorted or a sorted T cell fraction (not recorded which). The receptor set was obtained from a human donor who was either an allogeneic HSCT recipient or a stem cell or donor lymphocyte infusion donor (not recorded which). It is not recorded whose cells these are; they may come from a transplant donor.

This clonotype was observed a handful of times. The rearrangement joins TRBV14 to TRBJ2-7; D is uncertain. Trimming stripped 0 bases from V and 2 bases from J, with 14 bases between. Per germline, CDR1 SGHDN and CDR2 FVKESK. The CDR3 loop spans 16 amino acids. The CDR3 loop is CASSQDRVLSAYEQYF. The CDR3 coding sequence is TGTGCCAGCAGCCAAGATAGGGTACTCTCCGCCTACGAGCAGTACTTC.

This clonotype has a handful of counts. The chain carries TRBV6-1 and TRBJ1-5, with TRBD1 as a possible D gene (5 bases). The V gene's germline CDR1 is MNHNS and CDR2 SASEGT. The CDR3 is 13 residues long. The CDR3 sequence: CRGAAASNQPQHF. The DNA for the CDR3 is TGTCGCGGGGCAGCGGCTAGCAATCAGCCCCAGCATTTT.

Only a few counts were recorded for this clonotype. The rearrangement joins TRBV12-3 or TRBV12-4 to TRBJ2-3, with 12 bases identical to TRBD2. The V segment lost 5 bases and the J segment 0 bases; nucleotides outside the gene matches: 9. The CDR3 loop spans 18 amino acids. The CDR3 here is CASSQLAGGSFSTDTQYF. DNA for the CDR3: TGTGCCAGCAGTCAACTAGCGGGGGGATCCTTTAGCACAGATACGCAGTATTTT.

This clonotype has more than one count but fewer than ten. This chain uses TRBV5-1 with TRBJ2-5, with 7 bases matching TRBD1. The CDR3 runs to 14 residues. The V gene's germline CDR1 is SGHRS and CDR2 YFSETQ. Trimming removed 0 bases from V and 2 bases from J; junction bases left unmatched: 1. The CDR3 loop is CASSLGDSQETQYF. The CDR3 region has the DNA TGCGCCAGCAGCTTGGGGGACAGTCAAGAGACCCAGTACTTC.

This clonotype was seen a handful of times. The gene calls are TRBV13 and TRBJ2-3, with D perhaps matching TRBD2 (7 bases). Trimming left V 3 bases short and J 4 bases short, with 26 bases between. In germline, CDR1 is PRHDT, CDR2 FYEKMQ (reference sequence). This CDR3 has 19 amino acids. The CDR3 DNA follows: TGTGCCAGCAGCTTCGCAAGCGGACTAGTGCGGGACATATCAGATACGCAGTATTTT. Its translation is CASSFASGLVRDISDTQYF.

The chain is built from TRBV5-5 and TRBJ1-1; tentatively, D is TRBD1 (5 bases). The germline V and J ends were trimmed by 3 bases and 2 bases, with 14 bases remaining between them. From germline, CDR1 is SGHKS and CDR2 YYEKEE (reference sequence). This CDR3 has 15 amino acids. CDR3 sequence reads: CASSSGGVFNTEAFF. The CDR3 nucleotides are TGTGCCAGCAGCTCCGGAGGGGTTTTTAACACTGAAGCTTTCTTT.

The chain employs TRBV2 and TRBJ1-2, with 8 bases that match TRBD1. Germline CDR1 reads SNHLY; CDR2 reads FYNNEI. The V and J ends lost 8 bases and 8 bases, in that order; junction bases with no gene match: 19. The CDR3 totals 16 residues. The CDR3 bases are TGTGCCAGCGGATCCCCGAGCCCGGGACAGGCGAGGGGCTACACCTTC. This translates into CASGSPSPGQARGYTF.

The CDR3 is CASSQGLLGAQETQYF. CDR3 nucleotide sequence: TGTGCCAGCAGCCAAGGTTTGCTTGGGGCCCAAGAGACCCAGTACTTC. V is TRBV3-1 and J is TRBJ2-5; TRBD1 is a possible D gene (5 bases). The CDR3 has 16 residues. Germline V lookup: CDR1 LGHDT, CDR2 YNNKEL (reference sequence). Trimming removed 1 base from V and 1 base from J, with 13 bases in between.

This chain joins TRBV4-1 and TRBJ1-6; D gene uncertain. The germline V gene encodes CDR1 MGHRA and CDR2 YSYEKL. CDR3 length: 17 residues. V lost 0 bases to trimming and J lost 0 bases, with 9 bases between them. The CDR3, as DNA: TGCGCCAGCAGCCAAGATGTCGGTAGCTCCTATAATTCACCCCTCCACTTT. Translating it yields CASSQDVGSSYNSPLHF.

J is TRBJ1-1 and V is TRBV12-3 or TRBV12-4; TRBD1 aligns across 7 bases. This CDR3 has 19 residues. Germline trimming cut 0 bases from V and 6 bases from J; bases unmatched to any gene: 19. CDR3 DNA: TGTGCCAGCAGTTTAGCGCAAATCTGGGACAGCGGGACCGCGGCTGAAGCTTTCTTT. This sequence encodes CASSLAQIWDSGTAAEAFF.

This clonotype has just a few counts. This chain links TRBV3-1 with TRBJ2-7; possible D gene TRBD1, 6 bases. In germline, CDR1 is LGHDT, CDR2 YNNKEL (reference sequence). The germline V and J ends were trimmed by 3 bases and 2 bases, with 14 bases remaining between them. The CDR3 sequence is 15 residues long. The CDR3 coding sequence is TGTGCCAGCAGCCAGCTCAGACAGGTCACCTACGAGCAGTACTTC. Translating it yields CASSQLRQVTYEQYF.

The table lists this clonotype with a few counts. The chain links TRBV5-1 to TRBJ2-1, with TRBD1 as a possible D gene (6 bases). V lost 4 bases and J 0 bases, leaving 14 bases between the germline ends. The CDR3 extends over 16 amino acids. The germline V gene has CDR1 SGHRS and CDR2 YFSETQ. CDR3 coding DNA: TGCGCCAGCAGCGCTGGGACAACTAGCTCCTACAATGAGCAGTTCTTC. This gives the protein CASSAGTTSSYNEQFF.

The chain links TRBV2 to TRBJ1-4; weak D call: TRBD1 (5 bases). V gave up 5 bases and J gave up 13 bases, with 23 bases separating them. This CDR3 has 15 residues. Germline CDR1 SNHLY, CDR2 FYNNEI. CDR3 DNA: TGTGCCAGCAGTACCTCCGGGGGGGTAGGAGTTGGACTGTTTTTT. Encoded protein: CASSTSGGVGVGLFF.